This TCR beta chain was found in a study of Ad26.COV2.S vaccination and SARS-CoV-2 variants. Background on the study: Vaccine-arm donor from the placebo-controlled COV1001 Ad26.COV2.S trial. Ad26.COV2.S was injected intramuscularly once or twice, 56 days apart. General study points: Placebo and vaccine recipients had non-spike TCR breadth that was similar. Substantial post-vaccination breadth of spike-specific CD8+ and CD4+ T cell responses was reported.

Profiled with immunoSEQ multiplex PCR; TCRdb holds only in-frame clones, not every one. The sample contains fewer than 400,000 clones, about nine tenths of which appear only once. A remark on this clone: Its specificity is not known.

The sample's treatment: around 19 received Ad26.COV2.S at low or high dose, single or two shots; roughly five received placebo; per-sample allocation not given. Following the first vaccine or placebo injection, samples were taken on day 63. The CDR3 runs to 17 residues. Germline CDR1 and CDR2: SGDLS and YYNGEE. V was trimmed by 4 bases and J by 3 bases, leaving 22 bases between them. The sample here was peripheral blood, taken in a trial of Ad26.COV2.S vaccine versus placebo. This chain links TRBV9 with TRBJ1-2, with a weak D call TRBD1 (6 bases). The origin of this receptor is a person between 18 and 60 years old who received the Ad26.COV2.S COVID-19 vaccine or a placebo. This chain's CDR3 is CASSFRQAAFPYYGYTF. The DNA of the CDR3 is TGTGCCAGCAGCTTTCGACAGGCGGCATTTCCCTACTATGGCTACACCTTC. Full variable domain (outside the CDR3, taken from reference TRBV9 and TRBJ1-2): DSGVTQTPKHLITATGQRVTLRCSPRSGDLSVYWYQQSLDQGLQFLIQYYNGEERAKGNILERFSAQQFPDLHSELNLSSLELGDSALYFCASSFRQAAFPYYGYTFGSGTRLTVV.